These 14 T cell receptor beta chains share one sample of origin, sequenced in a study of blood T cells in healthy people across ages. For the second PCR, which ran for 7 to 11 cycles, a sample-barcoded 5' primer and a J-beta primer mix were used. A single record per CDR3 protein comes from TCRdb applying MiXCR to the 5' RACE reads. The data contain roughly 1.6 million distinct CDR3 sequences, roughly 30% of them singletons. Sample: blood. The receptors originated from a young woman in good health.

V is TRBV12-3 or TRBV12-4 and J is TRBJ1-1; D is perhaps TRBD1 (5 bases). The CDR3 is made up of 15 amino acids. V was cut by 6 bases and J by 5 bases, with 19 bases left in between. The CDR3 protein is CASRKYGAGKTEAFF. The DNA of the CDR3 is TGTGCCAGCAGGAAGTACGGGGCCGGGAAGACTGAAGCTTTCTTT.

In regard to this clonotype: This may arise from a read error, as a much more abundant clone is one base away. The genes are TRBV20-1 and TRBJ2-1; the match to TRBD1 covers 8 bases. Germline V CDR1 and CDR2: DFQATT, SNEGSKA (reference sequence). The CDR3 runs to 14 residues. DNA for the CDR3: TGCAGTGCTGGAGACGGACAGGGTGGCGATGAGCAGTTCTTC. Translated, it gives CSAGDGQGGDEQFF.

This clonotype was seen only a few times. The chain carries TRBV20-1 and TRBJ2-7; 9 bases fit TRBD1. From germline, CDR1 is DFQATT and CDR2 SNEGSKA (reference sequence). V trimming: 2 bases; J trimming: 1 base; junction bases outside the gene matches: 6. The CDR3 spans 15 residues. DNA for the CDR3: TGCAGTGCTAGACATCGACAGGGGGGGTCCTACGAGCAGTACTTC. Encoded protein: CSARHRQGGSYEQYF.

This clonotype has a handful of counts. The chain combines TRBV20-1 with TRBJ2-3, with D tentatively TRBD1 (8 bases). The germline V and J ends were trimmed by 5 bases and 2 bases, with 17 bases remaining between them. The germline V gene encodes CDR1 DFQATT and CDR2 SNEGSKA (reference sequence). This CDR3 has 15 amino acids. The CDR3 DNA is TGCAGTGCTCACAGGGGGGGGCGCCCCACAGATACGCAGTATTTT. This translates into CSAHRGGRPTDTQYF.

The chain has TRBV28 and TRBJ2-1; 7 nucleotides agree with TRBD1. Germline CDR1 MDHEN, CDR2 SYDVKM. The CDR3 sequence is 16 residues long. The trim removed 4 bases at V and 2 bases at J, leaving 8 bases unmatched. In DNA, the CDR3 is TGTGCCAGCAGTTACAGGGGTAACCCCCCCTACAATGAGCAGTTCTTC. Translation: CASSYRGNPPYNEQFF.

In its sample, this clonotype was seen many times. V gene TRBV14 combines with J gene TRBJ2-7; tentative D call: TRBD2 (6 bases). Trimming shortened V by 3 bases and J by 2 bases, and 20 bases separated the two germline ends. Germline CDR1 and CDR2: SGHDN and FVKESK. The CDR3 covers 17 residues. The CDR3 loop is CASSHLKGRKHTYEQYF. In nucleotides, the CDR3 is TGTGCCAGCAGCCACCTCAAAGGGAGGAAACATACCTACGAGCAGTACTTC.

This clonotype showed up just a few times. The chain recombines TRBV6-5 with TRBJ2-5; 13 positions agree with TRBD2. Germline CDR1 and CDR2: MNHEY and SVGAGI. The CDR3 loop spans 17 amino acids. Unmatched junction bases numbered 3, after V lost 0 bases and J lost 2 bases. CDR3 coding DNA: TGTGCCAGCAGTTACTCGGGACTAGCGGGGAATCAAGAGACCCAGTACTTC. Translating it yields CASSYSGLAGNQETQYF.

This clonotype was picked up many times. This chain connects TRBV5-1 to TRBJ2-3; D is possibly TRBD2 (5 bases). The CDR3 sequence is 15 residues long. Trimming removed 7 bases at V and 1 base at J, with 16 bases between. Germline CDR1 reads SGHRS; CDR2 reads YFSETQ. For the CDR3, the DNA is TGCGCCAGCGAGCTCAGAGGGCGGGGCACAGATACGCAGTATTTT. Translating gives CASELRGRGTDTQYF.

In its sample, this clonotype was seen many times. This chain links TRBV18 with TRBJ2-7, with 9 nucleotides matching TRBD1. After removal of 4 bases from V and 5 bases from J, the junction contained 18 bases not matched to a gene. The CDR3 consists of 18 residues. The germline V gene has CDR1 KGHSH and CDR2 LQKENI. The CDR3 loop is CASSRRTNPGQGRHEQYF. In DNA, the CDR3 is TGTGCCAGCTCACGACGAACCAACCCGGGACAGGGTAGACACGAGCAGTACTTC.

This chain links TRBV3-1 with TRBJ1-1; maybe TRBD1 (5 bases). Between the trimmed V and J ends, which lost 2 bases and 7 bases, there was a span of 11 bases. This CDR3 spans 13 amino acids. The V gene's germline CDR1 is LGHDT and CDR2 YNNKEL (reference sequence). This CDR3 reads CASSQMGRGEAFF. The CDR3 nucleotides are TGTGCCAGCAGCCAAATGGGGAGGGGTGAAGCTTTCTTT.

This clonotype was observed a handful of times. In DNA, the CDR3 is TGCAGCGTTGCGCCTAGCGGGAGCTCCTACGAGCAGTACTTC. This translates into CSVAPSGSSYEQYF. V is TRBV29-1 and J is TRBJ2-7; 10 nucleotides align to TRBD2. CDR3 length: 14 amino acids. The V segment lost 4 bases and the J segment 0 bases; nucleotides outside the gene matches: 3. The germline gives CDR1 SQVTM, CDR2 ANQGSEA.

Regarding this clonotype: One junction end does not reproduce the germline sequence, and a read error may be involved. This sequence joins TRBV12-3 or TRBV12-4 and TRBJ2-1; 7 positions match TRBD2. CDR3 length: 12 amino acids. CDR3 nucleotides: TGTGTCAGCAACCCTGGGGGGGATGAGCAGTTCTTC. Translated, it gives CVSNPGGDEQFF.

This clonotype has only a few counts. The V gene is TRBV7-9, the J gene TRBJ2-2; D may be TRBD1 (7 bases). Trimming removed 5 bases at V and 4 bases at J, with 17 bases between. Germline-derived CDR1 and CDR2 are SEHNR and FQNEAQ (reference sequence). The CDR3 spans 16 residues. The CDR3 loop is CASSHQGGSGTGELFF. The CDR3, as DNA: TGTGCCAGCAGCCACCAGGGGGGTTCGGGCACCGGGGAGCTGTTTTTT.

This clonotype has a handful of counts. The V call is TRBV6-2 or TRBV6-3, the J call TRBJ2-1; TRBD2 aligns across 14 bases. J was trimmed by 9 bases and V by 1 base; bases with no gene match: 17. CDR3 size: 20 residues. Germline CDR1 and CDR2: MNHEY and SVGEGT. DNA for the CDR3: TGTGCCAGCAGTTACTGGACTAGCGGGGGGCCTCCCTACAGTACGATTGAGCAGTTCTTC. Amino acid sequence: CASSYWTSGGPPYSTIEQFF.